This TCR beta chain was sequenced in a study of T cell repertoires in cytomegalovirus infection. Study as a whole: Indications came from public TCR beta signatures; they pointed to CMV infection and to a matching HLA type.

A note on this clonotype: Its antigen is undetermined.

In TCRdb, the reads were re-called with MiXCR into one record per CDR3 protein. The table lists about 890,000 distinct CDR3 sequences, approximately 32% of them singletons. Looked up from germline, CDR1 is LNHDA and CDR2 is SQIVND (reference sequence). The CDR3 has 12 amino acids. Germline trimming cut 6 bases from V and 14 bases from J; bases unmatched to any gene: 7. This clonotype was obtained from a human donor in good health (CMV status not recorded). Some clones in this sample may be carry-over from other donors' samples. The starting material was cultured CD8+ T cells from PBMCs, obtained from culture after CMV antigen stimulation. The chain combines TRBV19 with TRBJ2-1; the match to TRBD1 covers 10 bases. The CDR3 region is CASRSGTGDKFF. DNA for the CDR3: TGTGCCAGTAGATCCGGGACAGGGGATAAGTTCTTC.